Following are 19 T cell receptor beta chains from one sample sequenced in a study of cytomegalovirus exposure and HLA in healthy donors. The PCR employed 60 Vbeta primers together with 13 Jbeta primers. The assay was immunoSEQ multiplex PCR, and TCRdb's table has in-frame clones only and misses some. Of about 270,000 clones in the sample, under 80% were seen once. The sample taken for sequencing was PBMCs. The receptors derive from a female donor in good health and CMV-seronegative.

This chain links TRBV27 with TRBJ2-7; 9 nucleotides line up with TRBD1. J gave up 6 bases and V 6 bases, and 15 bases lay outside the gene matches. The CDR3 loop spans 16 amino acids. CDR1 and CDR2 from the germline V gene are MNHEY and SMNVEV (reference sequence). The CDR3 region has the DNA TGTGCCAGCAGCCTTACGGGACAGGGAAGAACCTGCGAGCAGTACTTC. Protein product: CASSLTGQGRTCEQYF.

CDR3 bases: TGTGCCCCACAGGTCACCTACGAGCAGTACTTC. The encoded protein is CAPQVTYEQYF. This chain uses TRBV15 with TRBJ2-7; D is perhaps TRBD1 (5 bases). V was shortened by 11 bases and J by 2 bases, with 10 bases between the two germline ends. CDR1 is LNHNV and CDR2 is YYDKDF in the germline V gene (reference sequence). This CDR3 is 11 amino acids long.

In nucleotides, the CDR3 is TGTGCCAGCAGTTCACTCAGCACGGGTGATACGCAGTATTTT. The encoded protein is CASSSLSTGDTQYF. The V and J genes are TRBV6-5 and TRBJ2-3; D gene ambiguous. Germline V gene data show CDR1 as MNHEY and CDR2 as SVGAGI. The CDR3 extends over 14 amino acids. Deletions cut 4 bases from V and 6 bases from J, with 14 bases between.

The V call is TRBV14, the J call TRBJ2-3; D unresolved. The CDR3 loop spans 12 amino acids. V was clipped by 4 bases and J by 5 bases, with 7 bases between them. Germline V lookup: CDR1 SGHDN, CDR2 FVKESK. The CDR3 nucleotides read TGTGCCAGCAGCCCACTCGGAGATACGCAGTATTTT. This encodes CASSPLGDTQYF.

The chain joins TRBV19 to TRBJ2-7; 8 nucleotides agree with TRBD2. The CDR3 runs to 15 residues. The ends lost 6 bases at V and 3 bases at J; junction bases unmatched: 10. Germline CDR1 and CDR2: LNHDA and SQIVND (reference sequence). CDR3 bases: TGTGCCAGTAGCCCGAGAAGCGGGAGTCTCTACGAGCAGTACTTC. Encoded protein: CASSPRSGSLYEQYF.

The chain carries TRBV6-6 and TRBJ2-3, with D perhaps TRBD2 (5 bases). CDR1 is MNHNY, CDR2 SVGAGI, per germline (reference sequence). V lost 7 bases and J lost 1, with 15 bases in between. CDR3 size: 15 residues. The CDR3 here is CASIYGERRTDTQYF. Written as DNA, the CDR3 is TGTGCCAGCATCTACGGGGAGCGACGCACAGATACGCAGTATTTT.

J is TRBJ2-7 and V is TRBV28; 8 nucleotides line up with TRBD1. Germline CDR1 is MDHEN and CDR2 is SYDVKM. V lost 2 bases, J lost 2 bases, and 2 bases stayed unmatched. CDR3 length: 14 residues. CDR3 residues: CASSLTQGAYEQYF. The CDR3 DNA follows: TGTGCCAGCAGTTTAACACAGGGGGCCTACGAGCAGTACTTC.

The chain combines TRBV9 with TRBJ2-3; tentative D call: TRBD1 (6 bases). V shed 3 bases and J shed 3 bases, with 11 bases lying between them. There are 14 residues in the CDR3. Germline V gives CDR1 SGDLS, CDR2 YYNGEE. This chain's CDR3 is CASSANRETDTQYF. The CDR3, as DNA: TGTGCCAGCAGCGCCAACAGGGAGACAGATACGCAGTATTTT. Using reference TRBV9 and TRBJ2-3 for the parts outside the CDR3, the full variable domain is DSGVTQTPKHLITATGQRVTLRCSPRSGDLSVYWYQQSLDQGLQFLIQYYNGEERAKGNILERFSAQQFPDLHSELNLSSLELGDSALYFCASSANRETDTQYFGPGTRLTVL.

The J gene is TRBJ2-1, the V gene TRBV5-1, with D possibly TRBD1 on 6 matching bases. V was cut by 0 bases and J by 8 bases, with 9 bases left in between. Germline assignment: CDR1 SGHRS and CDR2 YFSETQ. The CDR3 sequence is 13 residues long. The chain's CDR3 is CASSLDRAYEQFF. The CDR3 nucleotides read TGCGCCAGCAGCTTGGACAGGGCGTATGAGCAGTTCTTC.

V usage is TRBV5-4 and J usage is TRBJ2-7; 7 bases map to TRBD2. Germline trimming cut 4 bases from V and 4 bases from J; bases unmatched to any gene: 11. The CDR3 covers 15 residues. In germline, CDR1 is SGHNT, CDR2 YYREEE (reference sequence). The CDR3 is CASSPGGRGRYEQYF. CDR3 bases: TGTGCCAGCAGCCCGGGAGGACGGGGAAGATACGAGCAGTACTTC.

The chain joins TRBV6-1 to TRBJ1-2; 9 bases match TRBD1. The junction had 6 bases not matched to a gene; V was cut back by 8 bases and J by 2 bases. CDR3 length equals 14 residues. Germline CDR1 MNHNS, CDR2 SASEGT. The CDR3 protein is CASQRGQGNYGYTF. The CDR3 coding sequence is TGTGCCAGCCAACGGGGACAGGGCAACTATGGCTACACCTTC.

On this clone itself: A read error may produce the germline difference seen at one junction end. The chain links TRBV5-1 to TRBJ2-1; 7 bases fit TRBD1. The CDR3 length is 15 residues. CDR1 is SGHRS, CDR2 YFSETQ, per germline. CDR3 protein: CASSLTGAPREEAIF. Written as DNA, the CDR3 is TGCGCCAGCAGCTTGACAGGGGCACCGAGAGAGGAGGCGATCTTC.

Of note for this clone: Other nucleotide sequences from this sample produce the same CDR3. The CDR3 DNA reads TGTGCCAGCAGTTACTCTAACAATGAGCAGTTCTTC. Its translation: CASSYSNNEQFF. The rearrangement links TRBV6-6 to TRBJ2-1; D unresolved. Trimming pared 0 bases from V and 5 bases from J, leaving 2 bases between. The CDR3 runs 12 residues. Germline V gene sequence: CDR1 MNHNY, CDR2 SVGAGI (reference sequence).

The rearrangement uses TRBV7-2 and TRBJ1-2; D remains unclear. With 0 bases removed from V and 5 bases from J, the gap between germline ends came to 19 bases. Germline-derived CDR1 and CDR2 are SGHTA and FQGNSA. This CDR3 spans 17 amino acids. CDR3 loop: CASSLATAWFPQYGYTF. In nucleotides, the CDR3 is TGTGCCAGCAGCTTAGCCACAGCATGGTTTCCCCAATATGGCTACACCTTC.

The chain carries TRBV30 and TRBJ2-2; D might be TRBD1 (7 bases). The V end was cut by 6 bases, the J end by 6 bases, with 11 bases between. The CDR3 has 12 amino acids. From germline, CDR1 is GTSNPN and CDR2 SVGIG (reference sequence). Written as DNA, the CDR3 is TGTGCCTGCCGGAGGGGGCCCGGGGAGCTGTTTTTT. This sequence encodes CACRRGPGELFF.

The chain employs TRBV5-6 and TRBJ2-7, with 9 bases matching TRBD1. The germline V gene encodes CDR1 SGHDT and CDR2 YYEEEE. The CDR3 sequence is 16 residues long. V was pared by 6 bases and J by 3 bases, with 13 bases of the junction left unmatched. The DNA for the CDR3 is TGTGCCAGCATCACCACGGACAGGGGAACATACTACGAGCAGTACTTC. Translating gives CASITTDRGTYYEQYF.

The V call is TRBV5-1, the J call TRBJ2-6; D not certain. CDR3 size: 15 residues. Germline CDR1 is SGHRS and CDR2 is YFSETQ. V dropped 4 bases and J dropped 2 bases, with 10 bases sitting between them. The DNA for the CDR3 is TGCGCCAGCAGCGCGTTTCCGGCTGGGGCCAACGTCCTGACTTTC. This sequence encodes CASSAFPAGANVLTF.

The rearrangement links TRBV7-9 to TRBJ2-1, with D tentatively TRBD2 (6 bases). Per the germline V gene, CDR1 is SEHNR and CDR2 is FQNEAQ (reference sequence). V lost 5 bases, J lost 8 bases, and 19 bases lay in between. This CDR3 contains 15 residues. CDR3 protein: CASSPRGGGEDEQFF. The CDR3 nucleotides are TGTGCCAGCAGCCCCCGGGGCGGAGGGGAGGATGAGCAGTTCTTC.

This clone was picked up a small number of times. The rearrangement uses TRBV2 and TRBJ2-2; perhaps TRBD2 as D (5 bases). The CDR3 is made up of 13 amino acids. Per the germline V gene, CDR1 is SNHLY and CDR2 is FYNNEI. V lost 8 bases and J lost 8, with 15 bases in between. Here the CDR3 reads CASCRGPLGELFF. In nucleotides, the CDR3 is TGTGCCAGCTGCCGGGGTCCCTTGGGGGAGCTGTTTTTT.